The rows below give T cell receptor beta chains drawn from one sample of a study of early T cells in non-severe SARS-CoV-2 infection. TCRdb independently ran MiXCR on the 5' RACE reads; one entry per CDR3 protein. The table has 35,000 to 40,000 distinct CDR3 sequences, roughly 4.4% seen once; the top ten hold under 20%. The sample taken for sequencing was whole blood. These receptors were taken from an adult who was a healthcare worker with PCR-confirmed SARS-CoV-2 infection or an uninfected control (not recorded which). CDR3s include the opening cysteine and the closing phenylalanine or tryptophan. Fields, in order: V gene, J gene, CDR3 protein.

>TRBV7-2|TRBJ2-1
CASSANGRGGAYEQFF
>TRBV3-1|TRBJ2-7
CASSQALYEQYF
>TRBV30|TRBJ1-4
CAWRGAPHEKLFF
>TRBV29-1|TRBJ2-5
CSVEGRDTDWKTQYF
>TRBV7-9|TRBJ2-3
CASSSWERGDTQYF
>TRBV30|TRBJ1-1
CAWTLGQGMGTEAFF
>TRBV19|TRBJ2-2
CASRLATNTGELFF
>TRBV20-1|TRBJ1-3
CSARRFSGNTIYF
>TRBV19|TRBJ1-5
CASSMGTGGPNQPQHF
>TRBV6-1|TRBJ1-1
CASSEVLWAFF
>TRBV9|TRBJ2-3
CASSVELAGGMGYTDTQYF